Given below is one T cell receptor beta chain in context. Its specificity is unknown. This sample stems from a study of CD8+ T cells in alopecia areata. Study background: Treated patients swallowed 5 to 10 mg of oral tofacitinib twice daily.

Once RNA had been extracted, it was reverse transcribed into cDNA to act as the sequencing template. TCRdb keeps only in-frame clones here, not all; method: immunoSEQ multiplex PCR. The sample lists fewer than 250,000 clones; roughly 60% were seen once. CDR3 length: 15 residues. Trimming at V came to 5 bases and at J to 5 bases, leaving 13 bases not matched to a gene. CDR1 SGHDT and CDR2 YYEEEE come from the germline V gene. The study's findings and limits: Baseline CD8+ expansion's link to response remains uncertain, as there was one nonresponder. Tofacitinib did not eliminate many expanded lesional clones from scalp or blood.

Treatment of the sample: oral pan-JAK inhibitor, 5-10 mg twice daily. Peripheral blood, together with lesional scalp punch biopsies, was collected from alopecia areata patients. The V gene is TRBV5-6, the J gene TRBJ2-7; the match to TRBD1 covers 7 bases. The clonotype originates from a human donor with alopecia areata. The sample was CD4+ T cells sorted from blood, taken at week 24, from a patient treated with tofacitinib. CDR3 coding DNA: TGTGCCAGCAGTCTGCGACCACAGGGGAGCCACGAGCAGTACTTC. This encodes CASSLRPQGSHEQYF.